One sample yielded the 17 T cell receptor beta chains listed below, sequenced in a study of radiotherapy plus CTLA-4 blockade in lung cancer. Data came from immunoSEQ multiplex PCR; TCRdb stores just in-frame clones and leaves some out. Of 85,000 to 90,000 clones listed, about three quarters are singletons. The material was peripheral blood, obtained from a patient treated with radiotherapy plus ipilimumab. These receptor sequences come from a human donor with non-small cell lung cancer that progressed on radiotherapy plus ipilimumab.

This clone was found a few times. V gene TRBV28 combines with J gene TRBJ2-7; D is perhaps TRBD1 or TRBD2 (5 bases each). Trimming took 6 bases from V and 2 from J, leaving 14 bases between them. The CDR3 runs to 14 residues. In germline, CDR1 is MDHEN, CDR2 SYDVKM. The CDR3 region has the DNA TGTGCCAGCAGCCCAGGGACGGCCGCCTACGAGCAGTACTTC. Translated: CASSPGTAAYEQYF.

The chain links TRBV7-9 to TRBJ1-2, with D uncertain. V lost 4 bases and J lost 8, with 11 bases in between. The CDR3 covers 12 residues. Germline values: CDR1 SEHNR, CDR2 FQNEAQ (reference sequence). The CDR3 DNA follows: TGTGCCAGCAGCTCCCCGGGTGGGGGCTACACCTTC. It translates to CASSSPGGGYTF. Using reference TRBV7-9 and TRBJ1-2 for the parts outside the CDR3, the full variable domain is DTGVSQNPRHKITKRGQNVTFRCDPISEHNRLYWYRQTLGQGPEFLTYFQNEAQLEKSRLLSDRFSAERPKGSFSTLEIQRTEQGDSAMYLCASSSPGGGYTFGSGTRLTVV.

The chain joins TRBV29-1 to TRBJ2-1; weak D call: TRBD1 (6 bases). Germline loops: CDR1 SQVTM, CDR2 ANQGSEA. The length of the CDR3 is 12 residues. V was pared by 2 bases and J by 6 bases, with 8 bases between. CDR3 residues: CSVELQGNEQFF. The CDR3 nucleotides are TGCAGCGTTGAATTACAGGGCAATGAGCAGTTCTTC.

The chain joins TRBV28 to TRBJ2-7; TRBD1 agrees at 8 bases. Germline V gene sequence: CDR1 MDHEN, CDR2 SYDVKM. CDR3 length: 16 residues. V shed 3 bases and J 5 bases; nucleotides not matched to a gene: 12. The CDR3 is CASSFAPGQGSDEQYF. The CDR3 DNA is TGTGCCAGCAGTTTTGCCCCAGGACAGGGCAGCGACGAGCAGTACTTC.

The chain recombines TRBV5-4 with TRBJ2-1; TRBD1 or TRBD2 may be the D gene (5 bases each). Germline values: CDR1 SGHNT, CDR2 YYREEE (reference sequence). The CDR3 covers 15 residues. The germline V and J ends were trimmed by 4 bases and 8 bases, with 19 bases remaining between them. CDR3 in DNA: TGTGCCAGCAGCGACGGGGCTAGCCGGTTCGATGAGCAGTTCTTC. Protein sequence: CASSDGASRFDEQFF.

This clone was counted between two and nine times. This sequence joins TRBV6-5 and TRBJ2-5; D is perhaps TRBD1 or TRBD2 (5 bases each). The germline gives CDR1 MNHEY, CDR2 SVGAGI. The CDR3 runs 15 residues. V was clipped by 0 bases and J by 4 bases, with 12 bases between them. The CDR3 spells CASSYSGTRGETQYF. CDR3 nucleotides: TGTGCCAGCAGTTACTCTGGGACCCGCGGAGAGACCCAGTACTTC.

This chain connects TRBV29-1 to TRBJ1-4, with D possibly being TRBD1 (5 bases). V was trimmed by 3 bases and J by 10 bases, leaving 12 bases between them. The CDR3 has 12 amino acids. CDR1 is SQVTM, CDR2 ANQGSEA, per germline. CDR3 protein: CSVERRDGKLFF. For the CDR3, the DNA is TGCAGCGTTGAGCGCAGGGATGGAAAACTGTTTTTT. Variable domain in full (rest from reference TRBV29-1 and TRBJ1-4): SAVISQKPSRDICQRGTSLTIQCQVDSQVTMMFWYRQQPGQSLTLIATANQGSEATYESGFVIDKFPISRPNLTFSTLTVSNMSPEDSSIYLCSVERRDGKLFFGSGTQLSVL.

This clone showed up just a few times. The V gene is TRBV4-1, the J gene TRBJ2-7; 12 bases align to TRBD2. The CDR3 spans 15 residues. Germline V CDR1 and CDR2: MGHRA, YSYEKL. Trimming cost V 1 base and J 7 bases; bases outside gene matches: 5. The CDR3 DNA sequence: TGCGCCAGCAGCCAAGTCGAGACTAGCGGGAGAGAGCAGTACTTC. It codes for CASSQVETSGREQYF.

V usage is TRBV7-6 and J usage is TRBJ2-3; possibly TRBD1 or TRBD2 for D (5 bases each). There are 16 residues in the CDR3. Trimming stripped 5 bases from V and 1 base from J, with 16 bases between. Germline values: CDR1 SGHVS, CDR2 FNYEAQ. CDR3 sequence: CASSRGREWGTDTQYF. As DNA, the CDR3 is TGTGCCAGCAGCCGGGGCAGGGAGTGGGGCACAGATACGCAGTATTTT.

The chain joins TRBV7-2 to TRBJ2-7; D is uncertain. V was shortened by 3 bases and J by 2 bases, with 11 bases between the two germline ends. This CDR3 contains 14 residues. Germline V CDR1 and CDR2: SGHTA, FQGNSA. The CDR3 loop reads CASSFSTPTYEQYF. In nucleotides, the CDR3 is TGTGCCAGCAGCTTCAGTACCCCGACCTACGAGCAGTACTTC.

Judged by abundance, this clone is medium-sized (0.01 to 0.1%). One end of the junction varies from germline; a read error may be responsible. The rearrangement uses TRBV4-3 and TRBJ1-6, with 7 bases aligning to TRBD1. The germline gives CDR1 LGHNA, CDR2 YSLEER. The CDR3 extends over 14 amino acids. The CDR3 bases are TGCGCCAGCAGCAAAGACAGGGTCGCAAAGCCCCTCCACTTT. As protein: CASSKDRVAKPLHF.

V gene TRBV28 combines with J gene TRBJ2-2; D tentatively fits TRBD1 or TRBD2 (5 bases each). The CDR3 sequence is 14 residues long. Germline loops: CDR1 MDHEN, CDR2 SYDVKM. V was cut by 4 bases and J by 6 bases, with 12 bases left in between. The CDR3 coding sequence is TGTGCCAGCAGTTCGTCAGGGACGGCCGGGGAGCTGTTTTTT. Protein: CASSSSGTAGELFF.

The chain links TRBV4-1 to TRBJ2-7; D unclear. The CDR3 sequence is 15 residues long. Germline assignment: CDR1 MGHRA and CDR2 YSYEKL. Trimming took off 3 bases at V and 4 bases at J, with 16 bases between the two ends. The DNA of the CDR3 is TGCGCCAGCAGCCAGCATATGCAAGGGCAATACGAGCAGTACTTC. As protein: CASSQHMQGQYEQYF.

This CDR3 is CATSSPPAGGVTIYF. Here the CDR3 DNA reads TGTGCCACCAGTTCCCCACCAGCCGGGGGTGTCACCATATATTTT. The chain combines TRBV15 with TRBJ1-3; a weak D match, TRBD1 (5 bases). The V gene's germline CDR1 is LNHNV and CDR2 YYDKDF (reference sequence). Trimming left V 6 bases short and J 9 bases short, with 21 bases between. The CDR3 runs to 15 residues.

The chain couples TRBV28 to TRBJ2-5, with 7 bases aligning to TRBD1. This CDR3 region has 13 residues. V trimming: 8 bases; J trimming: 3 bases; junction bases outside the gene matches: 6. The germline CDR1 and CDR2 sequences are MDHEN and SYDVKM. The CDR3 DNA reads as TGTGCCAGCCAGACAGGGATGGAAGAGACCCAGTACTTC. Amino acids: CASQTGMEETQYF.

Note on this clone: Sequence at one end of the junction differs from germline and may be a read error. The chain has TRBV11-2 and TRBJ2-5; 7 nucleotides agree with TRBD2. CDR1 is SGHAT, CDR2 FQNNGV, per germline. The CDR3 consists of 17 residues. CDR3 sequence reads: CASSLDQGGKGQETRYF. The CDR3 nucleotides are TGTGCCAGCAGCTTAGATCAGGGAGGGAAGGGGCAAGAGACCCGGTACTTC. The complete variable domain, with remaining parts taken from reference TRBV11-2 and TRBJ2-5, reads EAGVAQSPRYKIIEKRQSVAFWCNPISGHATLYWYQQILGQGPKLLIQFQNNGVVDDSQLPKDRFSAERLKGVDSTLKIQPAKLEDSAVYLCASSLDQGGKGQETRYFGPGTRLLVL.

The genes are TRBV6-1 and TRBJ1-1, with a tentative D call TRBD1 (5 bases). V was shortened by 2 bases and J by 3 bases, with 19 bases between the two germline ends. CDR1 is MNHNS, CDR2 SASEGT, per germline. The CDR3 runs to 17 residues. The CDR3 loop reads CASSESDSGGVDTEAFF. Written as DNA, the CDR3 is TGTGCCAGCAGTGAAAGTGACAGTGGAGGGGTGGACACTGAAGCTTTCTTT.